These T cell receptor beta chains were read from a single sample in a study of CDR3 diversity in severe acne. TCRdb used MiXCR to reprocess the PCR reads, holding one entry per CDR3 protein. The repertoire holds some 84,000 distinct CDR3 sequences, with over 40% as singletons. Sequencing input: blood. Receptors originate from a male donor in good health, without acne. Each CDR3 is given with its conserved first and last residue. A D gene is named only where the DNA matches it firmly. Rows may omit the clone size; those that give it use once, few, many or a size class.

size	J	D	V	DNA	CDR3
NA	TRBJ1-5	NA	TRBV4-1	TGCGCCAGCAGCCACGTAGCAAACAATCACCCCCAGCATTTT	CASSHVANNHPQHF
NA	TRBJ2-3	TRBD2	TRBV25-1	TGTGCCGGCAGTGACTCTATGCGGGGGGCCACCCTTAGCACAGATACGCAGTACTTT	CAGSDSMRGATLSTDTQYF
NA	TRBJ2-3	NA	TRBV13	TGTGCCAGCAGCTTAGGTCCCGTACCGGAGGCAGATACGCAGTATTTT	CASSLGPVPEADTQYF
NA	TRBJ1-5	NA	TRBV24-1	TGTGCCACCAGTGATAATCAGGGTTTAAAGCCCCAGCATTTT	CATSDNQGLKPQHF
NA	TRBJ1-4	NA	TRBV28	TGTGCCAGCAGTCCCTCAAGGGGGGGGCCTAATGAAAAACTGTTTTTT	CASSPSRGGPNEKLFF
NA	TRBJ1-3	TRBD1	TRBV29-1	TGCAGCCCACAGGGGTGGGGAAACACCATATATTTT	CSPQGWGNTIYF
few	TRBJ1-3	NA	TRBV15	TGTGCCACCAGCAGAGATCCAGGGCGCACCATATATTTT	CATSRDPGRTIYF
NA	TRBJ1-1	NA	TRBV5-4	TGTGCCAGCAGCTTGGGTCGCCCAGGGAACACTGAAGCTTTCTTT	CASSLGRPGNTEAFF
NA	TRBJ1-2	TRBD1	TRBV5-1	TGCGCCAGCGGCCCCGGGGACAGAAACTATGGCTGCACCTTC	CASGPGDRNYGCTF
NA	TRBJ1-2	TRBD1	TRBV10-3	TGTGCCATCAGTGATCAACAGGGGAACTATGGCTACACCTTC	CAISDQQGNYGYTF
few	TRBJ2-6	NA	TRBV27	TGTGCCAGCAGTTTATATGGACGTATCTCTGGGGCCAACGTCCTGACTTTC	CASSLYGRISGANVLTF
many	TRBJ2-3	NA	TRBV7-3	TGTGCCAGCAGCTCCCTCGGTGGAGGGGAGGCAGATACGCAGTATTTT	CASSSLGGGEADTQYF
NA	TRBJ2-2	NA	TRBV20-1	TGCAGTGCTAGTGCTACGAACACCGGGGAGCTGTTTTTT	CSASATNTGELFF
NA	TRBJ2-3	TRBD1	TRBV7-3	TGTGCCAGCAGCAAGGGACAGGGCACAGATACGCGGTATTTT	CASSKGQGTDTRYF
NA	TRBJ2-2	NA	TRBV24-1	TGTGCCACGGGAGAGCGCGGGGAGCTGTTTTTT	CATGERGELFF